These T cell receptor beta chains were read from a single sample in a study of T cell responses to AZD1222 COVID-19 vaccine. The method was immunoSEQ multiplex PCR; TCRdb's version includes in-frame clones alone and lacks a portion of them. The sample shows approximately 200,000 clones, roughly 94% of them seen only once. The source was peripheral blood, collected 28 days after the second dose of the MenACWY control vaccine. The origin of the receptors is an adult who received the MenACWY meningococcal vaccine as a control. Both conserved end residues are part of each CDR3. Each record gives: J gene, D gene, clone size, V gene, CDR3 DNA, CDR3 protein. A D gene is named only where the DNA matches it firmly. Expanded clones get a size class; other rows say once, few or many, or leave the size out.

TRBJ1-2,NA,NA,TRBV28,TGTGCCAGCAGCCCGTCCTGGGTAGCTAACTATGGCTACACCTTC,CASSPSWVANYGYTF
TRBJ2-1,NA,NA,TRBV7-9,TGTGCCAGCAGCTTAGAGGGACTTGGGTACAATGAGCAGTTCTTC,CASSLEGLGYNEQFF
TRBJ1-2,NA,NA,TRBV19,TGTGCCAGTAGCCGAACAGGGAACTATGGCTACACCTTC,CASSRTGNYGYTF
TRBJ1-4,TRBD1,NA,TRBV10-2,TGCGCCAGCAGGAAGACAGGGGGCGTTGAAAAACTGTTTTTT,CASRKTGGVEKLFF
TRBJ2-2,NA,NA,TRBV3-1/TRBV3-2,TGTGCCAGCAGCCAAGATACAATCGCGGGCACCGGGGAGCTGTTTTTT,CASSQDTIAGTGELFF
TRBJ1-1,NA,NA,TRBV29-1,TGCAGCGTCGAAGGGGTGGTGAACACTGAAGCTTTCTTT,CSVEGVVNTEAFF
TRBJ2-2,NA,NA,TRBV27,TGTGCCAGCAGTTTATCTCTGTCGGGGGAGCTGTTTTTT,CASSLSLSGELFF
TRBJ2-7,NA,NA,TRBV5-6,TGTGCCAGCAGCTTGAGGGGAGAACACTACGAGCAGTACTTC,CASSLRGEHYEQYF
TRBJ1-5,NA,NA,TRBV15,TGTGCCACCAGCAGATGGCGGGATCAGCCCCAGCATTTT,CATSRWRDQPQHF
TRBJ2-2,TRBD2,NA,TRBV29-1,TGCAGCGTTGTAGGAGCGGGAGCCCTAACCGGGGAGCTGTTTTTT,CSVVGAGALTGELFF
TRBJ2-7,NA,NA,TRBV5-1,TGCGCCAGCAGCTTCCTCCGGGACGAATCCTACGAGCAGTACTTC,CASSFLRDESYEQYF
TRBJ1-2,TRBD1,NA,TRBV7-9,TGTGCCAGCAGCTTAGATCGACAGGGTGACGGCTACACCTTC,CASSLDRQGDGYTF
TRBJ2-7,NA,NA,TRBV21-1,TGTGCCAGCAGCAAATCGGGCAGGCACTCCTACGAGCAGTACTTC,CASSKSGRHSYEQYF
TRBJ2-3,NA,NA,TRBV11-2,TGTGCCAGCAGCTTAGAAGGGGATACGCAGTATTTT,CASSLEGDTQYF
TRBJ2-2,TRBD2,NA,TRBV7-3,TGTGCCAGCAGCCAGTTTGGGGGAGGGCCGAACACCGGGGAGCTGTTTTTT,CASSQFGGGPNTGELFF
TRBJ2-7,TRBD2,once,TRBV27,TGTGCCAGCAGTTTATTCGGGCCTAGCGGGGCCTACGAGCAGTACTTC,CASSLFGPSGAYEQYF
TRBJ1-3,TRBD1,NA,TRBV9,TGTGCCAGCAGCGCAGGGACAGCATTCTCTGGAAACACCATATATTTT,CASSAGTAFSGNTIYF
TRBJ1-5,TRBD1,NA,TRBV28,TGTGCCAGCATAGAGACAGGGGGCATAGGGAATCAGCCCCAGCATTTT,CASIETGGIGNQPQHF
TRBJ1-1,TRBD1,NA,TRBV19,TGTGCCAGTGGAGCAGGGGGGAACACTGAAGCTTTCTTT,CASGAGGNTEAFF
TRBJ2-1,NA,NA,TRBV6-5,TGTGCCAGCAGTCAGGGGGGGGTCAAGAACAATGAGCAGTTCTTC,CASSQGGVKNNEQFF
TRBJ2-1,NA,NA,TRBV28,TGTGCCAGCAGTTTAAACGGGGCCTACAATGAGCAGTTCTTC,CASSLNGAYNEQFF
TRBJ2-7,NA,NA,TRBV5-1,TGCGCCAGCGCGGAGGGGCCGTACGAGCAGTACTTC,CASAEGPYEQYF
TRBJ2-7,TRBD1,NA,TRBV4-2,TGTGCCAGCAGCCAAGAGACAGGGTCGCGCTACGAGCAGTACTTC,CASSQETGSRYEQYF
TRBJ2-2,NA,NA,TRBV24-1,TGTGCCACCAGTGATTTTGGGGCGGGGACCGCCGGGGAGCTGTTTTTT,CATSDFGAGTAGELFF
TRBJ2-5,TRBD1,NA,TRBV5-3,TGTGCCGGTTACAGGGGTGGTCCACTTGAGACCCAGTACTTC,CAGYRGGPLETQYF
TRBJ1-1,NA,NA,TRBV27,TGTGCCAGCAGTCCCCCCATTGGGCTGGGGAACACTGAAGCTTTCTTT,CASSPPIGLGNTEAFF
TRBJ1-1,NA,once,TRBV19,TGTGCCAGTAGTGCGGCGGGGAGCTGGGGCACTGAAGCTTTCTTT,CASSAAGSWGTEAFF
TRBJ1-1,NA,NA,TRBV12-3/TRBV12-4,TGTGCCAGCACTCGGGGCTATACTCCTGAAGCTTTCTTT,CASTRGYTPEAFF
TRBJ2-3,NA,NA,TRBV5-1,TGCGCCAGCAGCTTGGATGGAGTCGCTAGCACAGATACGCAGTATTTT,CASSLDGVASTDTQYF
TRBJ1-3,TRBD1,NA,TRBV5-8,TGTGCCAGCAGCGGACAGGGAGCTGGAAACACCATATATTTT,CASSGQGAGNTIYF